A single sample gave rise to the 4 T cell receptor beta chains below, sequenced in a study of T cells in Graves' hyperthyroidism and ophthalmopathy. It was RNA transcripts that yielded the amplified TCR beta CDR3 regions. HTBI primers were employed in a first-round RT-PCR of the TCR CDR3. From the multiplex PCR reads, TCRdb called clonotypes with MiXCR, one entry per CDR3 protein. The sample lists hundreds of thousands of distinct CDR3 sequences, about a fifth seen once, with around a third in the top ten. What was sequenced was blood. All receptors come from a young man with Graves' ophthalmopathy.

This clonotype appeared many times. The chain is built from TRBV11-2 and TRBJ2-7; 12 nucleotides match TRBD2. V lost 1 base, J lost 4 bases, and 17 bases stayed unmatched. Per germline, CDR1 SGHAT and CDR2 FQNNGV. This CDR3 has 20 residues. CDR3 residues: CASSLAVGLAGIPAQYEQYF. CDR3 bases: TGTGCCAGCAGCTTAGCGGTTGGACTAGCGGGAATCCCAGCCCAATACGAGCAGTACTTC. Filled out from reference TRBV11-2 and TRBJ2-7, the complete variable domain reads EAGVAQSPRYKIIEKRQSVAFWCNPISGHATLYWYQQILGQGPKLLIQFQNNGVVDDSQLPKDRFSAERLKGVDSTLKIQPAKLEDSAVYLCASSLAVGLAGIPAQYEQYFGPGTRLTVT.

This clonotype was found a few times. The V call is TRBV19, the J call TRBJ1-1, with D possibly TRBD1 on 6 matching bases. With 3 bases removed from V and 11 bases from J, the gap between germline ends came to 13 bases. Germline V gene sequence: CDR1 LNHDA, CDR2 SQIVND (reference sequence). CDR3 size: 12 residues. The CDR3 here is CASSIRGRVAFF. Here the CDR3 DNA reads TGTGCCAGTAGTATTCGGGGGCGCGTCGCTTTCTTT.

This clonotype has just a few counts. The chain is built from TRBV5-1 and TRBJ2-1, with D possibly being TRBD1 (6 bases). The CDR3 length is 15 residues. Germline V lookup: CDR1 SGHRS, CDR2 YFSETQ. Trimming shortened V by 2 bases and J by 7 bases, and 16 bases separated the two germline ends. The CDR3 protein is CASSFSRGEVNEQFF. CDR3 coding DNA: TGCGCCAGCAGCTTCTCCAGGGGCGAAGTGAATGAGCAGTTCTTC.

CDR3 DNA sequence: TGTGCCATCAGTCTCGACCAAATAGCGGGAGGCCCGCCCCCCTCTAGCACAGATACGCAGTATTTT. Its translation: CAISLDQIAGGPPPSSTDTQYF. The V call is TRBV10-3, the J call TRBJ2-3; 10 bases are shared with TRBD2. CDR1 and CDR2 (germline): ENHRY, SYGVKD. With 5 bases clipped from V and 0 bases from J, the junction kept 23 bases outside the gene matches. The CDR3 runs 22 residues.